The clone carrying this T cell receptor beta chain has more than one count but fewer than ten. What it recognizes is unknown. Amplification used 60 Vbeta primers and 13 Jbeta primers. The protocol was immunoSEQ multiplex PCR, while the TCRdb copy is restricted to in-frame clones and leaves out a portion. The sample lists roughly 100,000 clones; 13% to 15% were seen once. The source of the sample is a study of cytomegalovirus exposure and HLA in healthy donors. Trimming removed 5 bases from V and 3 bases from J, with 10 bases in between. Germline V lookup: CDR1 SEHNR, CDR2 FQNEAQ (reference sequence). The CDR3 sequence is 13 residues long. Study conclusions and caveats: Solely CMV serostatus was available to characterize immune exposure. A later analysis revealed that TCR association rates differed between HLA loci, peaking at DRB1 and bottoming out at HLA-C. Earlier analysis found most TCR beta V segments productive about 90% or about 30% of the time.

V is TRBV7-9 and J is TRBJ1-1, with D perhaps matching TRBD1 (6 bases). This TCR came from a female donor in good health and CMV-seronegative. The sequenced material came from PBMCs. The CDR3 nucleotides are TGTGCCAGCAGCCCCCAGGGGTACACTGAAGCTTTCTTT. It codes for CASSPQGYTEAFF.